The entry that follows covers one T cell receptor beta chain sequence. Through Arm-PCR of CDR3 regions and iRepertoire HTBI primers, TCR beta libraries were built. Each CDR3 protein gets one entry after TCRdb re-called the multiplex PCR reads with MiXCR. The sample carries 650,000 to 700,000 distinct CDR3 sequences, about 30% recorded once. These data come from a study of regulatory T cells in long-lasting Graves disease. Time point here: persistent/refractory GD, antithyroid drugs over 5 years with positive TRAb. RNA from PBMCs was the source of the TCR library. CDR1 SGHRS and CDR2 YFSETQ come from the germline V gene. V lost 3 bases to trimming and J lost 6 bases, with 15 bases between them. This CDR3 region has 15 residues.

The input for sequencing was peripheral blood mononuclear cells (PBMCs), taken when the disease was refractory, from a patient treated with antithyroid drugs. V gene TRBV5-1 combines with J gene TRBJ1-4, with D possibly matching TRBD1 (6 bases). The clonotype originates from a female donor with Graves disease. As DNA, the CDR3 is TGCGCCAGCAGCTACGACAGGACTGCCGATGAAAAACTGTTTTTT. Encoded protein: CASSYDRTADEKLFF. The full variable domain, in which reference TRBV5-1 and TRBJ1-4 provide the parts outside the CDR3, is KAGVTQTPRYLIKTRGQQVTLSCSPISGHRSVSWYQQTPGQGLQFLFEYFSETQRNKGNFPGRFSGRQFSNSRSEMNVSTLELGDSALYLCASSYDRTADEKLFFGSGTQLSVL.